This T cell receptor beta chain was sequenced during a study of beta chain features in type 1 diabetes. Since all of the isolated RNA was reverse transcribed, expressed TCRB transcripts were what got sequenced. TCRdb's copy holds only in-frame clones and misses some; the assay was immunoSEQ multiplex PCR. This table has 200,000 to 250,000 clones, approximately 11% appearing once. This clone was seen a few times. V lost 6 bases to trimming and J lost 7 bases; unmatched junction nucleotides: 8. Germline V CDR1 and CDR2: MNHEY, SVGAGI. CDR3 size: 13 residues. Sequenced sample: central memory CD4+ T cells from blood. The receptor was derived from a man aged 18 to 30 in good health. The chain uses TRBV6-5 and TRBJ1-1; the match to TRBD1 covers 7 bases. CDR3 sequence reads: CASRLTAGGEAFF. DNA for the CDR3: TGTGCCAGCAGACTGACAGCAGGGGGTGAAGCTTTCTTT.